The T cell receptor beta chain under discussion was sequenced for a study of somatic mutations in cytotoxic T cells in rheumatoid arthritis. Study-level information: Flow sorting yielded some V beta antibody-stained T-cell populations at nearly 100% purity, among them V beta1+ cells sequenced for TCRB.

The length of the CDR3 is 15 residues. The germline CDR1 and CDR2 sequences are MGHRA and YSYEKL. V shed 0 bases and J shed 8 bases, with 16 bases lying between them. The study pulled out CD4+ and CD8+ cells with positive magnetic bead selection and then checked their purity by flow cytometry. Clones were read by immunoSEQ multiplex PCR, and TCRdb kept only the in-frame ones, dropping some. The data show about 6,400 clones, approximately 68% seen once. Specimen: CD8+ T cells sorted from blood. The chain recombines TRBV4-1 with TRBJ1-2; D perhaps matches TRBD1 (6 bases). This TCR came from a woman aged 50 to 60 in good health. Here the CDR3 DNA reads TGCGCCAGCAGCCAAGAGGGGGCTAGTGGAGACGGCTACACCTTC. It specifies CASSQEGASGDGYTF.